This TCR beta chain was sequenced during a study of shared clonotypes between healthy human individuals. Looking at the study overall: Donors consisted of a couple of women and a few men between 18 and 49. Each donor's CD4 naive and CD4 memory cells filled three plates apiece, CD8 naive two, and CD8 memory one.

TCRdb keeps only in-frame clones here, not all; method: immunoSEQ multiplex PCR. The table records over 2,000,000 clones, roughly 93% of them present only once. CD45RO-negative, CCR7-positively selected cells formed the naive CD8 fraction, excluding terminally differentiated effector memory CD45RA+ cells. The source is a man aged 18 to 30 in good health. Some clones in this sample may be carry-over from other donors' samples. The sequencing input was naive CD8+ T cells from PBMCs.

CDR3 in DNA: TGTGCCAGCAGCTCCACTACAGGGGTCTCCTACGAGCAGTACTTC. Translating gives CASSSTTGVSYEQYF. This chain connects TRBV7-9 to TRBJ2-7, with 7 bases lining up with TRBD1. Germline V lookup: CDR1 SEHNR, CDR2 FQNEAQ (reference sequence). Germline trimming cut 4 bases from V and 0 bases from J; bases unmatched to any gene: 6. This CDR3 comprises 15 residues.